Sequencing of this TCR beta chain was carried out in a study of T cells after yellow fever vaccination. Study-wide points: Primary-vaccination clones mostly resurfaced post-booster (around 95% CD4, about 87% CD8). By day 5 rather than day 15, the secondary response had peaked, though it was weaker. Clonotypes appearing in both CD4 and CD8 compartments existed, and their share was small.

UMIs were added to TCR cDNA along with a universal primer site when it was made by 5'RACE template switching. TCRdb ran MiXCR on the 5' RACE reads and lists one entry per CDR3 protein. The table has more than 95,000 distinct CDR3 sequences, about 8.4% seen once. Regarding this clonotype: What it binds is unknown.

The V and J ends lost 6 bases and 6 bases respectively, with 23 bases between them. The CDR3 loop spans 16 amino acids. The receptor comes from a man aged 18 to 29 who received the YFV17D yellow fever vaccine. Specimen: CD8+ T cells sorted from PBMCs, collected on the day of the yellow fever booster vaccination. The rearrangement joins TRBV12-3 or TRBV12-4 to TRBJ1-1; maybe TRBD1 (6 bases). The CDR3 sequence: CASRTGQTVSGAEAFF. The CDR3 DNA follows: TGTGCCAGCAGGACCGGACAGACTGTCTCTGGGGCTGAAGCTTTCTTT.